Below, 25 T cell receptor beta chains from the same sample are listed, as sequenced in a study of sequential checkpoint blockade in melanoma. Sequencing was performed with immunoSEQ multiplex PCR; in TCRdb, only in-frame clones are kept and a portion is missing. The sample has about 4,900 clones, roughly a third seen once. Treatment meaning: randomized to nivolumab then ipilimumab (arm A) or the reverse (arm B). Sample: tumor tissue (inferred from file names), taken from a patient given nivolumab and ipilimumab in sequence. Source of these receptors: a human donor with melanoma.

By its share, this clone is medium-sized (0.01 to 0.1%). The V call is TRBV6-8, the J call TRBJ1-2; maybe TRBD1 (5 bases). Germline V gives CDR1 MNHGY, CDR2 SAAAGT. The CDR3 extends over 16 amino acids. Trimming cost V 0 bases and J 0 bases, with 11 bases left between them. For the CDR3, the DNA is TGTGCCAGCAGTTACTCCCCGGGGGGAGCTAACTATGGCTACACCTTC. It encodes CASSYSPGGANYGYTF.

The chain recombines TRBV6-8 with TRBJ1-1; D possibly corresponds to TRBD1 (5 bases). The germline V gene encodes CDR1 MNHGY and CDR2 SAAAGT. The CDR3 totals 16 residues. V was shortened by 7 bases and J by 1 base, with 19 bases between the two germline ends. CDR3: CASTHTTRQPNTEAFF. The DNA for the CDR3 is TGTGCCAGCACCCACACTACCCGACAGCCGAACACTGAAGCTTTCTTT.

Only a few counts were recorded for this clone. The gene calls are TRBV18 and TRBJ2-6; D remains unclear. The CDR3 loop spans 15 amino acids. Germline CDR1 reads KGHSH; CDR2 reads LQKENI. Deletions cut 2 bases from V and 2 bases from J, with 7 bases between. The CDR3 DNA reads as TGTGCCAGCTCACCATTAGAGACTGGGGCCAACGTCCTGACTTTC. The encoded protein is CASSPLETGANVLTF.

In its sample, this clone was seen a few times. The chain couples TRBV30 to TRBJ2-3; 9 positions match TRBD2. The CDR3 extends over 13 amino acids. V dropped 3 bases and J dropped 6; count of bases not matched to a gene: 4. The germline V gene has CDR1 GTSNPN and CDR2 SVGIG (reference sequence). CDR3 DNA: TGTGCCTGGAGCCGCGGGGGGGTGGATACGCAGTATTTT. Its translation: CAWSRGGVDTQYF.

This clone came up a few times. The chain couples TRBV15 to TRBJ2-3; D gene unclear. This CDR3 contains 14 residues. Between the trimmed V and J ends, which lost 2 bases and 2 bases, there was a span of 8 bases. From germline, CDR1 is LNHNV and CDR2 YYDKDF (reference sequence). CDR3 nucleotides: TGTGCCACCAGCAGACACGCATACACAGATACGCAGTATTTT. Its translation: CATSRHAYTDTQYF.

CDR3 amino acids: CSAGAGDHQETQYF. CDR3 in DNA: TGCAGCGCCGGGGCGGGGGATCACCAAGAGACCCAGTACTTC. This chain joins TRBV29-1 and TRBJ2-5, with 7 bases that match TRBD2. The CDR3 extends over 14 amino acids. The germline CDR1 and CDR2 sequences are SQVTM and ANQGSEA. J lost 0 bases, V lost 7 bases, and 8 bases had no gene match.

This chain joins TRBV6-8 and TRBJ1-1; the match to TRBD1 covers 8 bases. The length of the CDR3 is 14 residues. Germline trimming cut 4 bases from V and 2 bases from J; bases unmatched to any gene: 3. Per germline, CDR1 MNHGY and CDR2 SAAAGT. CDR3 loop: CASSSGQGNTEAFF. The CDR3 bases are TGTGCCAGCAGTTCCGGACAGGGTAACACTGAAGCTTTCTTT.

This clone was seen a few times. The J gene is TRBJ1-5, the V gene TRBV6-8; TRBD1 agrees at 7 bases. With V trimmed by 6 bases and J by 5 bases, 13 bases remained unmatched. Germline values: CDR1 MNHGY, CDR2 SAAAGT. The CDR3 sequence is 16 residues long. The CDR3 DNA reads as TGTGCCAGCAGCCACGAGGGGGCAGGGGCCGATCAGCCCCAGCATTTT. Translating it yields CASSHEGAGADQPQHF.

This clone is deemed medium-sized. The rearrangement uses TRBV9 and TRBJ2-2; a weak D match, TRBD2 (5 bases). The CDR3 spans 15 residues. The V gene lost 4 bases and the J gene lost 3 bases, with 13 bases spanning the gap. Looked up from germline, CDR1 is SGDLS and CDR2 is YYNGEE. The CDR3 loop reads CASSPAERDTGELFF. The CDR3 DNA reads as TGTGCCAGCAGCCCCGCTGAGAGGGACACCGGGGAGCTGTTTTTT.

This clone has just a few counts. A far larger clone is one base from this, pointing to a likely read error. The chain couples TRBV10-2 to TRBJ1-3; TRBD1 agrees at 10 bases. This CDR3 has 15 residues. Per germline, CDR1 WSHSY and CDR2 SAAADI. The CDR3 DNA follows: TGCGCCTGCAGCCGACAGGGGGCCTGGGGAAACACCATATATTTT. Its protein is CACSRQGAWGNTIYF.

This clone was seen more than once but under ten times. The chain is built from TRBV6-8 and TRBJ1-1; D gene ambiguous. The CDR3 has 15 residues. V was pared by 5 bases and J by 1 base, with 14 bases between. From germline, CDR1 is MNHGY and CDR2 SAAAGT. The CDR3 is CASSDLGFENTEAFF. For the CDR3, the DNA is TGTGCCAGCAGTGATTTGGGTTTCGAGAACACTGAAGCTTTCTTT.

This clone was seen a few times. The V and J genes are TRBV29-1 and TRBJ2-7, with no clear D. Germline-derived CDR1 and CDR2 are SQVTM and ANQGSEA. The CDR3 totals 13 residues. Deletions cut 4 bases from V and 7 bases from J, with 17 bases between. CDR3: CSVAADLLREQYF. CDR3 sequence (DNA): TGCAGCGTTGCGGCGGACCTACTACGGGAGCAGTACTTC.

In nucleotides, the CDR3 is TGTGCCATCGGAAGGGTGAACACTGAAGCTTTCTTT. Residues: CAIGRVNTEAFF. The rearrangement uses TRBV6-8 and TRBJ1-1; D is unclear. Per germline, CDR1 MNHGY and CDR2 SAAAGT. The CDR3 extends over 12 amino acids. V shed 10 bases and J shed 0 bases, with 9 bases lying between them.

The chain employs TRBV19 and TRBJ1-2; 10 positions agree with TRBD1. There are 15 residues in the CDR3. V lost 5 bases and J lost 4; bases outside the gene matches: 7. The germline V gene encodes CDR1 LNHDA and CDR2 SQIVND (reference sequence). CDR3 residues: CASSPDRDRGYGYTF. CDR3 DNA sequence: TGTGCCAGTAGTCCAGACCGGGACAGGGGCTATGGCTACACCTTC.

The chain recombines TRBV19 with TRBJ1-5; D is perhaps TRBD1 (5 bases). The CDR3 spans 14 residues. V gave up 7 bases and J gave up 6 bases, with 16 bases separating them. The germline gives CDR1 LNHDA, CDR2 SQIVND (reference sequence). The CDR3 loop reads CASTGDGAGQPQHF. CDR3 nucleotides: TGTGCCAGTACGGGGGACGGTGCCGGTCAGCCCCAGCATTTT.

The rearrangement links TRBV11-3 to TRBJ2-1; D not certain. Germline CDR1 SGHNT, CDR2 YENEEA. V lost 6 bases to trimming and J lost 2 bases, with 14 bases between them. There are 15 residues in the CDR3. The CDR3 region has the DNA TGTGCCAGCAGAGTGTCTGGGTATACCTACAATGAGCAGTTCTTC. This codes for CASRVSGYTYNEQFF.

By share, this clone counts as medium-sized. The V gene is TRBV6-8, the J gene TRBJ2-3, with a tentative D call TRBD2 (6 bases). V lost 2 bases and J lost 0, with 9 bases in between. The CDR3 contains 15 residues. Germline loops: CDR1 MNHGY, CDR2 SAAAGT. CDR3 sequence reads: CASSYRTISTDTQYF. The CDR3 region has the DNA TGTGCCAGCAGTTACCGGACTATTAGCACAGATACGCAGTATTTT.

V usage is TRBV19 and J usage is TRBJ1-1, with 8 positions matching TRBD1. Germline values: CDR1 LNHDA, CDR2 SQIVND (reference sequence). V shed 4 bases, J shed 1 base, and the junction held 8 bases outside the gene matches. The CDR3 sequence is 16 residues long. The CDR3 loop reads CASSTRRGQGNTEAFF. The CDR3 coding sequence is TGTGCCAGTAGTACCCGGCGCGGACAGGGGAACACTGAAGCTTTCTTT.

With regard to this clone: A read error may account for a junction end that differs from germline. The V gene is TRBV19, the J gene TRBJ1-2; unclear D gene. Germline V CDR1 and CDR2: LNHDA, SQIVND (reference sequence). The CDR3 consists of 13 residues. The DNA for the CDR3 is TGTGCCAGTAGTAGCGGACGTAACCATGGCTACACCTTC. Protein: CASSSGRNHGYTF.

J is TRBJ2-7 and V is TRBV2; 8 bases match TRBD1. V lost 6 bases and J lost 0; bases outside the gene matches: 4. This CDR3 spans 14 amino acids. The germline CDR1 and CDR2 sequences are SNHLY and FYNNEI. CDR3: CASRVQGVSYEQYF. The CDR3 nucleotides read TGTGCCAGCAGGGTACAGGGGGTCTCCTACGAGCAGTACTTC.

The chain combines TRBV11-3 with TRBJ1-1, with D possibly being TRBD1 (6 bases). Germline V lookup: CDR1 SGHNT, CDR2 YENEEA. The CDR3 loop spans 15 amino acids. Trimming removed 4 bases from V and 1 base from J, with 13 bases in between. CDR3 sequence: CASSYAGGANTEAFF. The CDR3 DNA sequence: TGTGCCAGCAGCTACGCGGGGGGGGCGAACACTGAAGCTTTCTTT. The complete variable domain, with remaining parts taken from reference TRBV11-3 and TRBJ1-1, reads EAGVVQSPRYKIIEKKQPVAFWCNPISGHNTLYWYLQNLGQGPELLIRYENEEAVDDSQLPKDRFSAERLKGVDSTLKIQPAELGDSAVYLCASSYAGGANTEAFFGQGTRLTVV.

The chain links TRBV18 to TRBJ2-7; no clear D. Germline CDR1 and CDR2: KGHSH and LQKENI. This CDR3 has 14 residues. V lost 2 bases to trimming and J lost 6 bases, with 14 bases between them. The CDR3 loop reads CASSPLKGSGEQYF. CDR3 nucleotides: TGTGCCAGCTCACCATTAAAGGGTTCGGGCGAGCAGTACTTC.

This clone was observed a handful of times. V gene TRBV11-3 combines with J gene TRBJ2-1; 7 nucleotides align to TRBD1. Germline V gene data show CDR1 as SGHNT and CDR2 as YENEEA. The CDR3 is 16 amino acids. V dropped 1 base and J dropped 4; count of bases not matched to a gene: 7. The CDR3 coding sequence is TGTGCCAGCAGCTTAGGCAGGGGGACCCCTTACAATGAGCAGTTCTTC. It is translated as CASSLGRGTPYNEQFF.

The genes are TRBV10-3 and TRBJ2-2; D uncertain. The CDR3 runs 13 residues. The V gene's germline CDR1 is ENHRY and CDR2 SYGVKD. Trimming pared 7 bases from V and 4 bases from J, leaving 10 bases between. The DNA for the CDR3 is TGTGCCATCACATTCCGGGTCACCGGGGAGCTGTTTTTT. Amino acids: CAITFRVTGELFF.

This clone was detected only a few times. The rearrangement uses TRBV15 and TRBJ1-1; D possibly corresponds to TRBD1 (6 bases). Germline assignment: CDR1 LNHNV and CDR2 YYDKDF (reference sequence). V was pared by 0 bases and J by 7 bases, with 12 bases between. The CDR3 runs 14 residues. CDR3 sequence reads: CATSRDTGYGEAFF. The CDR3 nucleotides are TGTGCCACCAGCAGAGATACAGGGTATGGTGAAGCTTTCTTT.